This T cell receptor beta chain is from a study of blood T cells in healthy people across ages. Across the study: Capturing about one barcoded beta molecule per two T cells was achieved by template switching.

CDR1 and CDR2 from the germline V gene are MNHNY and SVGAGI (reference sequence). This CDR3 spans 15 amino acids. Trimming cost V 5 bases and J 2 bases; bases outside gene matches: 6. Per sample, a minimum of 6 million PBMCs were isolated. Combining a sample-barcoded 5' primer with a J-beta primer mix, a second PCR ran for 7 to 11 cycles. TCRdb re-derived calls from the 5' RACE reads in MiXCR, one entry per CDR3 protein. The sample includes about 780,000 distinct CDR3 sequences, around 62% of them seen just once. This TCR came from a young man in good health. Input material: blood. The chain combines TRBV6-6 with TRBJ2-7; 10 nucleotides align to TRBD2. The DNA of the CDR3 is TGTGCCAGCAGTCACGGACTAGCGGATACCTACGAGCAGTACTTC. Its translation is CASSHGLADTYEQYF.